The 5 T cell receptor beta chains below come from one sample, sequenced in a study of OX40 agonist ivuxolimab in advanced cancers. Clones were sequenced by immunoSEQ multiplex PCR, and TCRdb holds only the in-frame ones, with some missing. The top ten clones hold 0.8% to 1% of a sample with 100,000 to 150,000 clones, around 93% of them seen once. The specimen was CD4+ or CD8+ T cells sorted from blood, collected in a trial of the OX40 agonist ivuxolimab. These receptors originate from an adult with an advanced solid tumor such as melanoma, head and neck, liver or kidney cancer.

The J gene is TRBJ2-1, the V gene TRBV4-2, with 11 bases that match TRBD1. V shed 4 bases, J shed 6 bases, and the junction held 5 bases outside the gene matches. This CDR3 contains 15 residues. Germline loops: CDR1 LGHNA, CDR2 YNFKEQ. CDR3 nucleotide sequence: TGTGCCAGCAGCCCACCGGGACAGGGGGTCAATGAGCAGTTCTTC. It codes for CASSPPGQGVNEQFF.

This chain joins TRBV28 and TRBJ2-7, with TRBD1 matching over 8 bases. The CDR3 has 15 residues. Germline-derived CDR1 and CDR2 are MDHEN and SYDVKM. Trimming at V came to 3 bases and at J to 1 base, leaving 5 bases not matched to a gene. CDR3 nucleotides: TGTGCCAGCAGTTTGGGGACAGGCTATTCCTACGAGCAGTACTTC. Amino acids: CASSLGTGYSYEQYF.

This chain joins TRBV7-2 and TRBJ2-7; D remains ambiguous. There are 12 residues in the CDR3. Germline CDR1 and CDR2: SGHTA and FQGNSA. Between the trimmed V and J ends, which lost 8 bases and 2 bases, there was a span of 10 bases. CDR3 amino acids: CASGPSAYEQYF. In DNA, the CDR3 is TGTGCCAGCGGTCCGTCAGCCTACGAGCAGTACTTC.

This chain links TRBV19 with TRBJ1-1, with D uncertain. In germline, CDR1 is LNHDA, CDR2 SQIVND (reference sequence). Trimming pared 10 bases from V and 2 bases from J, leaving 14 bases between. This CDR3 contains 13 residues. The CDR3 sequence: CATSLTGNTEAFF. CDR3 nucleotide sequence: TGTGCCACCTCATTGACGGGCAACACTGAAGCTTTCTTT. The variable domain in full, completed from reference TRBV19 and TRBJ1-1, reads DGGITQSPKYLFRKEGQNVTLSCEQNLNHDAMYWYRQDPGQGLRLIYYSQIVNDFQKGDIAEGYSVSREKKESFPLTVTSAQKNPTAFYLCATSLTGNTEAFFGQGTRLTVV.

This rearrangement joins TRBV10-2 to TRBJ1-4, with D hard to call. The V and J ends lost 2 bases and 4 bases respectively, with 11 bases between them. The germline CDR1 and CDR2 sequences are WSHSY and SAAADI. This CDR3 has 15 residues. CDR3 region: CASSETVRFNEKLFF. CDR3 nucleotides: TGCGCCAGCAGTGAGACAGTCCGCTTTAATGAAAAACTGTTTTTT.